A single T cell receptor beta chain is shown here with its context. Its antigen is still unknown. The CDR3 contains 17 residues. Deletions cut 1 base from V and 4 bases from J, with 17 bases between. Germline V lookup: CDR1 LNHNV, CDR2 YYDKDF (reference sequence). Some clones are missing from TCRdb's copy, which holds only in-frame ones; the method was immunoSEQ multiplex PCR. The table shows 20,000 to 30,000 clones, with around 84% occurring only once. These data come from a study of T cells in narcolepsy. Study-wide findings and caveats: Autoreactive clonotypes reportedly recurred in blood of same and different patients, not controls. Autoreactive clone sequences were missing from some blood memory CD4+ repertoires.

V and J are TRBV15 and TRBJ2-1, with D possibly TRBD2 on 6 matching bases. Source material: memory (CD45RA-) CD4+ T cells from blood. The source of this sequence is a human donor in good health. In DNA form, the CDR3 reads TGTGCCACCAGCAGAGGACCAACGGGAGAGGGATACAATGAGCAGTTCTTC. This encodes CATSRGPTGEGYNEQFF.